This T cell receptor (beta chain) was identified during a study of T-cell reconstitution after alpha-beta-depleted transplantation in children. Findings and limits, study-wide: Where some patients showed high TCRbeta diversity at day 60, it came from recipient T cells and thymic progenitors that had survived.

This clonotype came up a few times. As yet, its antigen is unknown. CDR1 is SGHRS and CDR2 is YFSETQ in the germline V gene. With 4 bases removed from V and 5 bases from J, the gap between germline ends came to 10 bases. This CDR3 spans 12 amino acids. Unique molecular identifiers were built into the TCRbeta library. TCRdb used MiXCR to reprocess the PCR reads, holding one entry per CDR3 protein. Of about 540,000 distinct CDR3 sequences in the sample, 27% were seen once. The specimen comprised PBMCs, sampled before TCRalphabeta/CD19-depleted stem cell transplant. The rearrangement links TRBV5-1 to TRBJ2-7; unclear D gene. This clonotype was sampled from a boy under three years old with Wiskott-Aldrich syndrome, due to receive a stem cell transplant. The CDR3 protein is CASSASGNEQYF. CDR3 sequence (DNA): TGCGCCAGCAGCGCCTCTGGCAACGAGCAGTACTTC. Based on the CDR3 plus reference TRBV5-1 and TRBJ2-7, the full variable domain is KAGVTQTPRYLIKTRGQQVTLSCSPISGHRSVSWYQQTPGQGLQFLFEYFSETQRNKGNFPGRFSGRQFSNSRSEMNVSTLELGDSALYLCASSASGNEQYFGPGTRLTVT.